Sequencing of this TCR beta chain was carried out in a study of T cells in Graves' hyperthyroidism and ophthalmopathy (dated by TCRdb to about 2019). For context, the study as a whole: Peripheral blood was sampled at the time of initial diagnosis, prior to any treatment. TCR V-J signatures able to tell the groups apart were searched for in a discovery cohort of 90 to 100 patients, of whom under 45 had Graves' ophthalmopathy and more than 55 had stable Graves' hyperthyroidism. Whether ophthalmopathy could be predicted prospectively was tested in an independent validation cohort made up of 18 to 20 hyperthyroidism patients plus 17 patients who later progressed to ophthalmopathy. For training and testing, the 100 or so patients in the discovery cohort were randomly divided in a 7:3 ratio. The study also compared thyroid tissue and blood T-cell repertoires from 6 or 7 Graves' hyperthyroidism patients. After blood sampling, hyperthyroidism patients were treated with methimazole at a starting dose of 30 mg daily, and ophthalmopathy patients were treated with high-dose intravenous methylprednisolone. According to the paper, TCR Vbeta CDR3 sequencing was carried out on some 130 peripheral blood samples, which came from about 45 ophthalmopathy, approximately 72 hyperthyroidism and roughly 17 progressor patients. Summary of the overall study and its limitations: In validation, progression to ophthalmopathy was predicted by the model with nearly 71% sensitivity and approximately 78% specificity, a median of roughly six months before onset. A model built on a 13 V-J signature distinguished ophthalmopathy from stable hyperthyroidism, reaching roughly 88% sensitivity and under 84% specificity in cross-validation and 80%/75% in testing. Most expanded thyroid clonotypes (frequency above 0.001) were also detected in blood, suggesting blood repertoires may reflect thyroid immune responses. No statistical method was used to fix the sample size in advance, and group allocation was not hidden from the investigators.

TCR beta CDR3 regions were amplified from RNA transcripts. A first-round RT-PCR of the TCR CDR3 used the HTBI primer set with the Qiagen OneStep RT-PCR kit. Libraries were constructed in a second round of multiplex PCR, after which size selection and purification were performed. The libraries were sequenced on an Illumina HiSeq2000 using paired-end 100 bp reads. The study's processing was this. SOAPnuke was used to process the raw data, removing reads that contained adapters or uncalled bases, had a mean Phred below 15, or lacked an exact match to the constant primer or identifier. COPE v1.2.5 was used to merge high-quality paired reads, and clonotypes were defined as unique nucleotide sequences. MiTCR v1.1 was used to align the clonotypes against IMGT TRBV, TRBD and TRBJ reference segments. Only V-J combinations with frequency above 0.0001, covering approximately 99% of repertoires, were analysed. A TCS score was defined as the ratio between F50 (clonal expansion) and ExV (chaos), using BLOSUM62-based TCRdist between CDR3 peptides within each V-J. Welch's t-statistics and random forest reduced roughly 530 V-J features to 10 to 15, which were used in a naive Bayes classifier (R e1071). Through fastp at Q25 and MiXCR, TCRdb rebuilt clones from the public reads, retaining in-frame beta chains. Each CDR3 protein appears once, grouped with its most common genes and DNA. TCRdb's processing, not the study's, gives the V and J calls here. The sample yields approximately 630,000 distinct CDR3 sequences; about a sixth were counted once. Approximately 3.9% of the sample is taken by the ten largest.

Graves' hyperthyroidism was defined as stable when no progression to ophthalmopathy occurred over 18 months of follow-up. The hyperthyroidism patients were between 18 and 65 years old and newly diagnosed, with a disease duration of less than 2 months. Exclusion was applied to patients with uncontrolled infections, other autoimmune diseases, pregnancy or lactation. Diagnoses were based on clinical symptoms, serum thyroxine and TRAb, thyroid ultrasound and orbital computed tomography. PBMCs were isolated from about 9 ml of fresh peripheral blood by Ficoll-Paque density gradient centrifugation. Total RNA was extracted with Trizol reagent, and quality was checked on an Agilent 2100 Bioanalyzer. Many counts were recorded for this clonotype. Its specific antigen is unknown. One base away there is no much larger clone; base qualities are not given. Counted from cysteine to phenylalanine, this CDR3 has 18 amino acids. CDR3 DNA is the only sequence kept; it has 54 bases, read in frame from the first base. In the germline V gene (reference sequence), CDR1 corresponds to LNHDA and CDR2 to SQIVND. Between the V and J ends, shortened by 3 bases and 1 base respectively, the junction contains 22 bases.

The receptor's source is a woman aged 25 to 39 with Graves' hyperthyroidism. The specimen was blood. This receptor chain uses TRBV19 and TRBJ2-7, with a weak D call of TRBD1 (5 bases match). The sequenced DNA: TGTGCCAGTAGTATGCTTCCCTCGGCAGGGATGAAATCCTACGAGCAGTACTTC. This encodes CASSMLPSAGMKSYEQYF.